This T cell receptor (beta chain) was observed in a study of prognosis after radiotherapy for stage I lung cancer. Study-level background: Patients (more than twelve men, more than 5 women) were aged about 53 to 95, median around 74 years. There were several patients whose tumors were squamous cell carcinoma and 11 to 12 whose tumors were adenocarcinoma. Points from the study as a whole: Median unique TCR clone counts of around 10,000 versus 6,900 showed a fall after stereotactic body radiation therapy.

CDR3 of TCR beta was amplified from genomic DNA via a two-round multiplex PCR. Round-one PCR had primers specific to each TRBV and TRBJ gene. MiXCR, applied by TCRdb to the multiplex PCR reads, yields one record per CDR3 protein. In the table there are about 11,000 distinct CDR3 sequences, about 54% of which are singletons. This clonotype ranks as medium-sized (0.01 to 0.1%). What it recognizes is unknown. The sequence was collected from a donor at least 50 years old with non-small cell lung cancer. This specimen consisted of PBMCs, obtained before or after stereotactic body radiation therapy (not recorded which).

The CDR3 coding sequence is TGTGCCAGCAGTGAGGTCCGTGCGGGTGAAGCTTTCTTT. It is translated as CASSEVRAGEAFF. This chain uses TRBV6-1 with TRBJ1-1; D gene uncertain. Germline CDR1 is MNHNS and CDR2 is SASEGT. V was shortened by 3 bases and J by 7 bases, with 12 bases between the two germline ends. The CDR3 runs to 13 residues.